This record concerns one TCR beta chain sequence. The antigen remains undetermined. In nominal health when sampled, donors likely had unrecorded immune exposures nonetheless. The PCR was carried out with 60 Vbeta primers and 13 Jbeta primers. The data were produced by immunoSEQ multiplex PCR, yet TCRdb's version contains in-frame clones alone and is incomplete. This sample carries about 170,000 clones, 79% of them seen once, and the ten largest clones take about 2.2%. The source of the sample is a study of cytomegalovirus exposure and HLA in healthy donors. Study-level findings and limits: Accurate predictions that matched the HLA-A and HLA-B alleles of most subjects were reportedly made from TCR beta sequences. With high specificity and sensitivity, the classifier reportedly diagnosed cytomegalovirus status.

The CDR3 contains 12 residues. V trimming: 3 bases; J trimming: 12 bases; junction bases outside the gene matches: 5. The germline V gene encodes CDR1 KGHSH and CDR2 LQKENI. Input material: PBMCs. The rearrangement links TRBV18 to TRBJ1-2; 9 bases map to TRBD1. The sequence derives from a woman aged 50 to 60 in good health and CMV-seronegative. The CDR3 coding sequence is TGTGCCAGCTCACCGCAACAGGGGGCTGACACCTTC. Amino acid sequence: CASSPQQGADTF.